A selection of T cell receptor beta chains follows, all from one sample in a study of blood T cell repertoires in COVID-19. Clones were read by immunoSEQ multiplex PCR, and TCRdb kept only the in-frame ones, dropping some. The sample shows 350,000 or so clones, 88% of them seen only once. The sample consisted of PBMCs or T cells enriched from blood (not recorded which). The receptors shown here come from a woman aged 25 to 45 who had been exposed to COVID-19. The CDR3 runs from the conserved cysteine through the conserved F or W. Each record gives: clone size, J gene, V gene, CDR3 protein. Rows may omit the clone size; those that give it use once, few, many or a size class.

clone_size: NA; j_call: TRBJ2-3; v_call: TRBV5-1; cdr3_aa: CASSLGRTSGTKDTQYF
clone_size: NA; j_call: TRBJ2-3; v_call: TRBV28; cdr3_aa: CASSGPHVGLNSDTQYF
clone_size: NA; j_call: TRBJ2-3; v_call: TRBV14; cdr3_aa: CASSQDSKRPGFTDTQYF
clone_size: NA; j_call: TRBJ2-1; v_call: TRBV7-9; cdr3_aa: CASSPSMGPYNEQFF
clone_size: NA; j_call: TRBJ2-7; v_call: TRBV3-1/TRBV3-2; cdr3_aa: CASSQRTGPPYEQYF
clone_size: once; j_call: TRBJ1-2; v_call: TRBV28; cdr3_aa: CASSPPDRGGGYTF
clone_size: NA; j_call: TRBJ2-1; v_call: TRBV12-3/TRBV12-4; cdr3_aa: CASSFGESNEQFF
clone_size: NA; j_call: TRBJ2-3; v_call: TRBV9; cdr3_aa: CASSVSGSRADTQYF
clone_size: once; j_call: TRBJ2-3; v_call: TRBV4-1; cdr3_aa: CASSQEGGQPGLAGTTQYF
clone_size: NA; j_call: TRBJ2-2; v_call: TRBV3-1/TRBV3-2; cdr3_aa: CASSQGVGGNTGELFF
clone_size: NA; j_call: TRBJ2-1; v_call: TRBV29-1; cdr3_aa: CSARQASSYNEQFF
clone_size: NA; j_call: TRBJ2-7; v_call: TRBV25-1; cdr3_aa: CASSEYQTGEQYF
clone_size: NA; j_call: TRBJ1-5; v_call: TRBV28; cdr3_aa: CASSRDSNQPQHF
clone_size: NA; j_call: TRBJ2-6; v_call: TRBV3-1/TRBV3-2; cdr3_aa: CASMRAGSGANVLTF
clone_size: NA; j_call: TRBJ2-7; v_call: TRBV10-3; cdr3_aa: CAIKASGTHEQYF
clone_size: NA; j_call: TRBJ1-3; v_call: TRBV7-9; cdr3_aa: CASTRTDPSGNTIYF
clone_size: NA; j_call: TRBJ1-2; v_call: TRBV7-9; cdr3_aa: CASSSPYPSNYGYTF
clone_size: NA; j_call: TRBJ1-5; v_call: TRBV5-8; cdr3_aa: CASSLDTGRKDINQPQHF
clone_size: NA; j_call: TRBJ2-5; v_call: TRBV18; cdr3_aa: CASSLGTGGETQYF
clone_size: NA; j_call: TRBJ1-6; v_call: TRBV7-3; cdr3_aa: CASSLTAGNSPLHF
clone_size: once; j_call: TRBJ2-7; v_call: TRBV7-3; cdr3_aa: CASSLGTAYEQYF
clone_size: NA; j_call: TRBJ2-1; v_call: TRBV3-1/TRBV3-2; cdr3_aa: CASSAWVGIYNEQFF
clone_size: once; j_call: TRBJ2-1; v_call: TRBV5-1; cdr3_aa: CASSLVGTSGYNEQFF
clone_size: NA; j_call: TRBJ1-3; v_call: TRBV4-1; cdr3_aa: CASSLDRSTGNTIYF
clone_size: NA; j_call: TRBJ1-2; v_call: TRBV24-1; cdr3_aa: CATGGTEDGYTF
clone_size: NA; j_call: TRBJ1-2; v_call: TRBV18; cdr3_aa: CASSPVGDNYGYTF
clone_size: NA; j_call: TRBJ2-1; v_call: TRBV23-1; cdr3_aa: CASSTGGLAGNSYNEQFF
clone_size: NA; j_call: TRBJ2-7; v_call: TRBV12-3/TRBV12-4; cdr3_aa: CASSTTEIGEQYF
clone_size: NA; j_call: TRBJ1-2; v_call: TRBV12-5; cdr3_aa: CASGDGQSNGYTF
clone_size: NA; j_call: TRBJ1-2; v_call: TRBV9; cdr3_aa: CASRTGNGYTF
clone_size: NA; j_call: TRBJ2-1; v_call: TRBV7-9; cdr3_aa: CASSFSGTSGYNEQFF
clone_size: once; j_call: TRBJ2-7; v_call: TRBV6-5; cdr3_aa: CASKGQATQYF
clone_size: NA; j_call: TRBJ1-5; v_call: TRBV19; cdr3_aa: CASRSLPGQPSNQPQHF
clone_size: NA; j_call: TRBJ1-1; v_call: TRBV11-1; cdr3_aa: CASSPRQGYFGTEAFF
clone_size: NA; j_call: TRBJ1-1; v_call: TRBV28; cdr3_aa: CASSLPYNRANTEAFF
clone_size: NA; j_call: TRBJ2-1; v_call: TRBV5-1; cdr3_aa: CASSLSVAEQFF
clone_size: NA; j_call: TRBJ2-1; v_call: TRBV7-2; cdr3_aa: CASSSTWSANEQFF
clone_size: NA; j_call: TRBJ2-2; v_call: TRBV27; cdr3_aa: CASSLRFPGIGGTGELFF
clone_size: NA; j_call: TRBJ1-2; v_call: TRBV7-9; cdr3_aa: CASSRWMLGDHGYTF
clone_size: NA; j_call: TRBJ1-1; v_call: TRBV2; cdr3_aa: CASSEEVEKTEAFF
clone_size: NA; j_call: TRBJ1-3; v_call: TRBV19; cdr3_aa: CASSTSGNTIYF
clone_size: NA; j_call: TRBJ2-3; v_call: TRBV5-4; cdr3_aa: CASSGGGRADTQYF
clone_size: NA; j_call: TRBJ1-1; v_call: TRBV10-3; cdr3_aa: CAISFRGTEAFF
clone_size: NA; j_call: TRBJ2-3; v_call: TRBV14; cdr3_aa: CASSPFDRSPDTQYF
clone_size: NA; j_call: TRBJ2-1; v_call: TRBV28; cdr3_aa: CASSSPPGTSGNNEQFF
clone_size: NA; j_call: TRBJ2-1; v_call: TRBV19; cdr3_aa: CASSMIGGTYNEQFF
clone_size: NA; j_call: TRBJ2-7; v_call: TRBV11-2; cdr3_aa: CASSERLEVAYEQYF
clone_size: NA; j_call: TRBJ1-2; v_call: TRBV6-5; cdr3_aa: CANAGVTYGYTF
clone_size: NA; j_call: TRBJ2-7; v_call: TRBV28; cdr3_aa: CASNRGLSYEQYF
clone_size: NA; j_call: TRBJ2-7; v_call: TRBV27; cdr3_aa: CASSLRNSRAVGYYEQYF
clone_size: NA; j_call: TRBJ2-7; v_call: TRBV30; cdr3_aa: CAWSPHYDEQYF
clone_size: NA; j_call: TRBJ2-2; v_call: TRBV19; cdr3_aa: CASSTLPTPTGELFF
clone_size: NA; j_call: TRBJ2-1; v_call: TRBV5-1; cdr3_aa: CASSLAVSGITYNEQFF
clone_size: NA; j_call: TRBJ1-3; v_call: TRBV25-1; cdr3_aa: CASSADRGSGNTIYF
clone_size: NA; j_call: TRBJ2-3; v_call: TRBV28; cdr3_aa: CASSFSGWNTDTQYF